The sequence of this TCR beta chain was determined in a study of blood T cell repertoires in COVID-19. Study details: Nucleic acid was either cDNA or gDNA, and it came from T cells, B-cell-depleted T cells, or PBMCs.

The authors' processing: Amplification with reference gene primers provided the estimates of nucleated cell counts. Profiled with immunoSEQ multiplex PCR; TCRdb holds only in-frame clones, not every one. V and J calls and clone size are copied from that table; D and trimming were computed from the DNA. Of about 280,000 clones listed, 65% to 90% are singletons. This receptor was obtained from a man aged 45-65 years with active or convalescent COVID-19. Input material: peripheral blood.

The chain's CDR3 is CASSLPGTLQFF. The CDR3 bases are TGTGCCAGCAGCTTACCCGGGACTTTGCAGTTCTTC. The chain links TRBV7-8 to TRBJ2-1; a weak D match, TRBD2 (6 bases). CDR3 size: 12 residues. V was trimmed by 2 bases and J by 12 bases, leaving 11 bases between them. Per the germline V gene, CDR1 is SGHVS and CDR2 is FQNEAQ.